A selection of T cell receptor beta chains follows, all from one sample in a study of identical twins. Each CDR3 protein gets one entry after TCRdb re-called the 5' RACE reads with MiXCR. The table includes under 500,000 distinct CDR3 sequences, roughly 13% detected once. The sample was also reused in another study, on yellow fever vaccine responses in identical twins.

Material: CD4+ T cells sorted from blood. Receptors originate from a woman in her late teens or twenties in good health. The CDR3 runs from the conserved cysteine through the conserved F or W. Each record gives: CDR3 DNA, CDR3 protein, clone size, D gene, J gene, V gene. A D gene is named only where the DNA matches it firmly. Clone size is not always given. Where it is, it says once, few, many or a class for expanded clones.

CDR3 DNA: TGCGCCAGCAGCTCCATGCAGGGGGACGCGGATACGCAGTATTTT
CDR3 protein: CASSSMQGDADTQYF
clone size: many
D gene: TRBD1
J gene: TRBJ2-3
V gene: TRBV5-1

CDR3 DNA: TGTGCCAGCAGTTTAGAGACCGGCTCGAGTCGTGGCTACACCTTC
CDR3 protein: CASSLETGSSRGYTF
clone size: NA
D gene: NA
J gene: TRBJ1-2
V gene: TRBV12-3/TRBV12-4

CDR3 DNA: TGTGCCAGCAGTTGGTATCAGCGGCGGGAGACCCAGTACTTC
CDR3 protein: CASSWYQRRETQYF
clone size: NA
D gene: NA
J gene: TRBJ2-5
V gene: TRBV28

CDR3 DNA: TGCAGCGTGCCTTCCGGGACAGGGGATTTCGGGGAGCTGTTTTTT
CDR3 protein: CSVPSGTGDFGELFF
clone size: many
D gene: TRBD1
J gene: TRBJ2-2
V gene: TRBV29-1

CDR3 DNA: TGTGCCAGCAGCAAGCAGGGGGCTTATGGCTACACCTTC
CDR3 protein: CASSKQGAYGYTF
clone size: NA
D gene: TRBD1
J gene: TRBJ1-2
V gene: TRBV7-2

CDR3 DNA: TGCGCCAGCACCCTCGGGGGGGCGAACACCGGGGAGCTGTTTTTT
CDR3 protein: CASTLGGANTGELFF
clone size: many
D gene: TRBD2
J gene: TRBJ2-2
V gene: TRBV5-1

CDR3 DNA: TGTGCCATCAGTGATTTGGGTCTAGCCCTGGGGGGGCAGTTCTTC
CDR3 protein: CAISDLGLALGGQFF
clone size: NA
D gene: NA
J gene: TRBJ2-1
V gene: TRBV10-3

CDR3 DNA: TGTGCCAGCAGTTTATGGGGGTCGGCTGGCTCCTACGAGCAGTACTTC
CDR3 protein: CASSLWGSAGSYEQYF
clone size: few
D gene: NA
J gene: TRBJ2-7
V gene: TRBV28

CDR3 DNA: TGTGCCAGCAGCTTAGCATCGAGGGGACTAGCGGGAACAGCAAATGAGCAGTTCTTC
CDR3 protein: CASSLASRGLAGTANEQFF
clone size: NA
D gene: TRBD2
J gene: TRBJ2-1
V gene: TRBV7-2

CDR3 DNA: TGTGCCAGCAGCCCCCTTCCCCAGCAGGGAGGAGCGGGGGAGACCCAGTACTTC
CDR3 protein: CASSPLPQQGGAGETQYF
clone size: few
D gene: TRBD2
J gene: TRBJ2-5
V gene: TRBV11-1

CDR3 DNA: TGTGCCAGCAGTTTCGTGCAGACAGTGAACACTGAAGCTTTCTTT
CDR3 protein: CASSFVQTVNTEAFF
clone size: NA
D gene: NA
J gene: TRBJ1-1
V gene: TRBV6-2/TRBV6-3

CDR3 DNA: TGTGCCAGCAGCCCACGGACTAGCGAGAACACCGGGGAGCTGTTTTTT
CDR3 protein: CASSPRTSENTGELFF
clone size: many
D gene: TRBD2
J gene: TRBJ2-2
V gene: TRBV5-5

CDR3 DNA: TGTGCCAGCAGTGAAGAGCTAGCGGGGTACTACGAGCAGTACTTC
CDR3 protein: CASSEELAGYYEQYF
clone size: few
D gene: TRBD2
J gene: TRBJ2-7
V gene: TRBV2

CDR3 DNA: TGTGCCAGCAGTCCCCTAACAGGAGGGCCAGATACGCAGTATTTT
CDR3 protein: CASSPLTGGPDTQYF
clone size: few
D gene: NA
J gene: TRBJ2-3
V gene: TRBV12-3/TRBV12-4

CDR3 DNA: TGCGCCAGCAGCCAAGTTGGGGCGCAGGGTGGCTACACCTTC
CDR3 protein: CASSQVGAQGGYTF
clone size: NA
D gene: NA
J gene: TRBJ1-2
V gene: TRBV4-1

CDR3 DNA: TGCAGCGTTGTCCCTGACAGGCAGAACACTGAAGCTTTCTTT
CDR3 protein: CSVVPDRQNTEAFF
clone size: NA
D gene: NA
J gene: TRBJ1-1
V gene: TRBV29-1

CDR3 DNA: TGTGCCAGCACCCCGAACGTAGCGGGGATCTCCTACGAGCAGTACTTC
CDR3 protein: CASTPNVAGISYEQYF
clone size: few
D gene: TRBD2
J gene: TRBJ2-7
V gene: TRBV2

CDR3 DNA: TGCGCCAGCAGCCCCGGGACAGCTAATAGGGGCGCCTACAATGAGCAGTTCTTC
CDR3 protein: CASSPGTANRGAYNEQFF
clone size: few
D gene: TRBD1
J gene: TRBJ2-1
V gene: TRBV5-1

CDR3 DNA: TGTGCCAGCAGTGATTGGGACCCCACAGATACGCAGTATTTT
CDR3 protein: CASSDWDPTDTQYF
clone size: few
D gene: NA
J gene: TRBJ2-3
V gene: TRBV2

CDR3 DNA: TGTGCCAGTAGTATATCGTCCGGGCCGAACACCGGGGAGCTGTTTTTT
CDR3 protein: CASSISSGPNTGELFF
clone size: NA
D gene: NA
J gene: TRBJ2-2
V gene: TRBV19

CDR3 DNA: TGCAGCGTTGACACTGGGGCCAACGTCCTGACTTTC
CDR3 protein: CSVDTGANVLTF
clone size: many
D gene: NA
J gene: TRBJ2-6
V gene: TRBV29-1

CDR3 DNA: TGTGCCAGCAGCTCGTGGGGACTAGCGGAAGAGACCCAGTACTTC
CDR3 protein: CASSSWGLAEETQYF
clone size: few
D gene: TRBD2
J gene: TRBJ2-5
V gene: TRBV7-2

CDR3 DNA: TGTGCCAGCAGCTCGGGTCTGAGGGCAGAGACCCAGTACTTC
CDR3 protein: CASSSGLRAETQYF
clone size: few
D gene: NA
J gene: TRBJ2-5
V gene: TRBV7-2

CDR3 DNA: TGTGCCAGCACCACCAACCCTAGGAAGGGGTCTAGCACAGATACGCAGTATTTT
CDR3 protein: CASTTNPRKGSSTDTQYF
clone size: NA
D gene: NA
J gene: TRBJ2-3
V gene: TRBV6-2/TRBV6-3

CDR3 DNA: TGCAGTGCTAGTAGGGACAACACTGAAGCTTTCTTT
CDR3 protein: CSASRDNTEAFF
clone size: NA
D gene: NA
J gene: TRBJ1-1
V gene: TRBV20-1

CDR3 DNA: TGCAGTGCTAGAACACGAGAGTACGAGCAGTACTTC
CDR3 protein: CSARTREYEQYF
clone size: NA
D gene: NA
J gene: TRBJ2-7
V gene: TRBV20-1

CDR3 DNA: TGTGCCATAAAACAGGGGGCGAGCACCGGGGAGCTGTTTTTT
CDR3 protein: CAIKQGASTGELFF
clone size: few
D gene: TRBD1
J gene: TRBJ2-2
V gene: TRBV10-3

CDR3 DNA: TGTGCCAGCAGCGCCAAGGGACAGGGCCACGAGCAGTTCTTC
CDR3 protein: CASSAKGQGHEQFF
clone size: NA
D gene: TRBD1
J gene: TRBJ2-1
V gene: TRBV7-2

CDR3 DNA: TGCGCCAGCAGCTACCACGGACAGGGGGCGAAGACCCAGTACTTC
CDR3 protein: CASSYHGQGAKTQYF
clone size: NA
D gene: TRBD1
J gene: TRBJ2-5
V gene: TRBV5-1

CDR3 DNA: TGTGCCAGCAGCAAAGGACAGGGGGCACGCGGAAACACCATATATTTT
CDR3 protein: CASSKGQGARGNTIYF
clone size: few
D gene: TRBD1
J gene: TRBJ1-3
V gene: TRBV6-1

CDR3 DNA: TGTGCCAGCCACAGAGGAGAGACCCAGTACTTC
CDR3 protein: CASHRGETQYF
clone size: many
D gene: NA
J gene: TRBJ2-5
V gene: TRBV3-1

CDR3 DNA: TGCAGTGCTAGAGGAATCTACAATGAGCAGTTCTTC
CDR3 protein: CSARGIYNEQFF
clone size: NA
D gene: NA
J gene: TRBJ2-1
V gene: TRBV20-1

CDR3 DNA: TGTGCCAGAAGCTTGGCCGGGCAAGGCAATCAGCCCCAGCATTTT
CDR3 protein: CARSLAGQGNQPQHF
clone size: NA
D gene: NA
J gene: TRBJ1-5
V gene: TRBV5-3

CDR3 DNA: TGTGCCAGCAGCCGGGCGGGACAGGGGGGCATAAGGTTGTTCTTC
CDR3 protein: CASSRAGQGGIRLFF
clone size: NA
D gene: TRBD1
J gene: TRBJ2-1
V gene: TRBV5-6

CDR3 DNA: TGTGCCACCAGCAGAGCTCCGGACAGGGGAGAGACCCAGTACTTC
CDR3 protein: CATSRAPDRGETQYF
clone size: NA
D gene: TRBD1
J gene: TRBJ2-5
V gene: TRBV15

CDR3 DNA: TGTGCCAGCAGCCCGACGGGGGGGCGATCCTACAATGAGCAGTTCTTC
CDR3 protein: CASSPTGGRSYNEQFF
clone size: few
D gene: TRBD2
J gene: TRBJ2-1
V gene: TRBV7-2

CDR3 DNA: TGCGCCAGCAGTCCGGGACGGGGGTTTTACGAGCAGTACTTC
CDR3 protein: CASSPGRGFYEQYF
clone size: few
D gene: NA
J gene: TRBJ2-7
V gene: TRBV10-1

CDR3 DNA: TGCAGCGCGCGACAGGGTACTGAAGCTTTCTTT
CDR3 protein: CSARQGTEAFF
clone size: many
D gene: TRBD1
J gene: TRBJ1-1
V gene: TRBV20-1

CDR3 DNA: TGTGCCATCAGGTCGGGACAGTTACAAGAGACCCAGTACTTC
CDR3 protein: CAIRSGQLQETQYF
clone size: NA
D gene: TRBD1
J gene: TRBJ2-5
V gene: TRBV10-3

CDR3 DNA: TGTGCCAGCAGCGTACTAGATACGCAGTATTTT
CDR3 protein: CASSVLDTQYF
clone size: NA
D gene: NA
J gene: TRBJ2-3
V gene: TRBV7-2

CDR3 DNA: TGTGCCAGCAGCTTCGGGACTAGTCACTTCTTC
CDR3 protein: CASSFGTSHFF
clone size: many
D gene: TRBD2
J gene: TRBJ2-1
V gene: TRBV7-2